One sample yielded the 21 T cell receptor beta chains listed below, sequenced in a study of blood T cell repertoires in COVID-19. Repertoires were generated with immunoSEQ multiplex PCR, while TCRdb's copy carries only in-frame clones and drops some. There are roughly 250,000 clones in the sample; roughly 91% occur only once, and around 0.8% lies in the top ten. Sequencing input: peripheral blood. These receptor sequences come from a man in his thirties or forties with acute or convalescent COVID-19.

The rearrangement links TRBV18 to TRBJ1-6; 7 nucleotides align to TRBD1. After removal of 0 bases from V and 6 bases from J, the junction contained 2 bases not matched to a gene. The CDR3 covers 15 residues. Germline values: CDR1 KGHSH, CDR2 LQKENI. For the CDR3, the DNA is TGTGCCAGCTCACCACCGAACAGGGGTAATTCACCCCTCCACTTT. It specifies CASSPPNRGNSPLHF.

The V gene is TRBV21-1, the J gene TRBJ2-7; TRBD1 is taken as the D call from the table, unchecked against the DNA. TRBV21-1 corresponds to a pseudogene. There are 11 residues in the CDR3. The CDR3 loop is CAVQGSDEQYF. CDR3 coding DNA: TGTGCCGTTCAGGGGAGCGACGAGCAGTACTTC.

This clone showed up just once. Other DNA sequences from this sample encode an identical CDR3 as well. The chain recombines TRBV7-3 with TRBJ1-1, with a weak D call TRBD1 (5 bases). From germline, CDR1 is SGHTA and CDR2 FQGTGA. This CDR3 contains 13 residues. V lost 5 bases to trimming and J lost 1 base, with 8 bases between them. CDR3 bases: TGTGCCAGCAGCCCCCAGGGGAACACTGAAGCTTTCTTT. Protein product: CASSPQGNTEAFF. Combining the CDR3 with reference TRBV7-3 and TRBJ1-1 gives the whole variable domain GAGVSQTPSNKVTEKGKYVELRCDPISGHTALYWYRQSLGQGPEFLIYFQGTGAADDSGLPNDRFFAVRPEGSVSTLKIQRTERGDSAVYLCASSPQGNTEAFFGQGTRLTVV.

The chain couples TRBV9 to TRBJ1-1; D might be TRBD1 (6 bases). CDR3 size: 14 residues. Germline CDR1 SGDLS, CDR2 YYNGEE. V gave up 0 bases and J gave up 4 bases, with 10 bases separating them. The CDR3 DNA is TGTGCCAGCAGCGTAGCGACAGGTTCCACTGAAGCTTTCTTT. As protein: CASSVATGSTEAFF.

The V and J genes are TRBV5-1 and TRBJ2-7; D is perhaps TRBD1 (6 bases). The V gene lost 1 base and the J gene lost 3 bases, with 11 bases spanning the gap. The CDR3 is made up of 14 amino acids. CDR1 is SGHRS, CDR2 YFSETQ, per germline. For the CDR3, the DNA is TGCGCCAGCAGCTTGACAGGGACATACTACGAGCAGTACTTC. The encoded protein is CASSLTGTYYEQYF. Combining the CDR3 with reference TRBV5-1 and TRBJ2-7 gives the whole variable domain KAGVTQTPRYLIKTRGQQVTLSCSPISGHRSVSWYQQTPGQGLQFLFEYFSETQRNKGNFPGRFSGRQFSNSRSEMNVSTLELGDSALYLCASSLTGTYYEQYFGPGTRLTVT.

The chain carries TRBV5-1 and TRBJ1-1; D uncertain. The CDR3 length is 16 residues. Trimming took off 0 bases at V and 1 base at J, with 13 bases between the two ends. Germline CDR1 and CDR2: SGHRS and YFSETQ. CDR3 nucleotides: TGCGCCAGCAGCTTGGGGGGTAGCGTCGCGAACACTGAAGCTTTCTTT. Protein sequence: CASSLGGSVANTEAFF. Based on the CDR3 plus reference TRBV5-1 and TRBJ1-1, the full variable domain is KAGVTQTPRYLIKTRGQQVTLSCSPISGHRSVSWYQQTPGQGLQFLFEYFSETQRNKGNFPGRFSGRQFSNSRSEMNVSTLELGDSALYLCASSLGGSVANTEAFFGQGTRLTVV.

The chain uses TRBV19 and TRBJ2-2; D remains unclear. Germline assignment: CDR1 LNHDA and CDR2 SQIVND (reference sequence). V lost 2 bases and J lost 6, with 13 bases in between. The CDR3 extends over 15 amino acids. The CDR3 sequence is CASSITTRGSGELFF. Written as DNA, the CDR3 is TGTGCCAGTAGTATAACTACCCGTGGGTCCGGGGAGCTGTTTTTT.

This chain connects TRBV11-1 to TRBJ2-1; 12 bases map to TRBD2. This CDR3 has 13 amino acids. Germline V lookup: CDR1 SGHAT, CDR2 FQDESV (reference sequence). V shed 8 bases and J 8 bases; nucleotides not matched to a gene: 4. In DNA, the CDR3 is TGTGCCAGCCGACTAGCGGGAGTCGATGAGCAGTTCTTC. Translation: CASRLAGVDEQFF.

Points on this clone: The junction departs from germline at one end; a sequencing error may be responsible. CDR3 nucleotides: TGTGCCAGCGTAATGGGGGGAACTAGTGAAAAACTGTTTTTT. Its protein is CASVMGGTSEKLFF. The chain links TRBV6-5 to TRBJ1-4, with a possible D match to TRBD1 (5 bases). Looked up from germline, CDR1 is MNHEY and CDR2 is SVGAGI. This CDR3 is 14 amino acids long.

V gene TRBV19 combines with J gene TRBJ2-1, with 7 bases identical to TRBD2. The J segment lost 3 bases and the V segment lost 5 bases, leaving 7 bases of the junction unmatched. CDR3 length: 15 amino acids. The V gene's germline CDR1 is LNHDA and CDR2 SQIVND (reference sequence). The DNA of the CDR3 is TGTGCCAGTAGTCTACCGAGCGGGGTCTACAATGAGCAGTTCTTC. Protein sequence: CASSLPSGVYNEQFF. The full variable domain, its missing parts supplied by reference TRBV19 and TRBJ2-1, is DGGITQSPKYLFRKEGQNVTLSCEQNLNHDAMYWYRQDPGQGLRLIYYSQIVNDFQKGDIAEGYSVSREKKESFPLTVTSAQKNPTAFYLCASSLPSGVYNEQFFGPGTRLTVL.

The chain links TRBV27 to TRBJ1-2; no reliable D call. This CDR3 is 13 amino acids long. Germline V gene sequence: CDR1 MNHEY, CDR2 SMNVEV (reference sequence). Trimming took off 4 bases at V and 6 bases at J, with 12 bases between the two ends. CDR3 amino acids: CASSWGRGDGYTF. The CDR3 coding sequence is TGTGCCAGCAGTTGGGGTCGGGGAGATGGCTACACCTTC.

The rearrangement links TRBV18 to TRBJ2-7, with a tentative D call TRBD1 (7 bases). Germline V gives CDR1 KGHSH, CDR2 LQKENI. The length of the CDR3 is 16 residues. V lost 4 bases and J 2 bases, leaving 18 bases between the germline ends. Here the CDR3 DNA reads TGTGCCAGCTCACAGGAGGCAGGGGGAGGTGCCTACGAGCAGTACTTC. It is translated as CASSQEAGGGAYEQYF.

Notes on this clone: One end of the junction does not line up with germline, which may come from a read error. The chain couples TRBV20-1 to TRBJ1-4; D is undetermined. The CDR3 contains 9 residues. Looked up from germline, CDR1 is DFQATT and CDR2 is SNEGSKA (reference sequence). The CDR3 protein is CSASPGINF. Written as DNA, the CDR3 is TGCAGTGCTAGTCCCGGGATAAATTTT.

This sequence joins TRBV6-5 and TRBJ2-5; the match to TRBD1 covers 7 bases. This CDR3 is built from 13 residues. Germline loops: CDR1 MNHEY, CDR2 SVGAGI. Trimming at V came to 7 bases and at J to 5 bases, leaving 7 bases not matched to a gene. CDR3 residues: CASTPTGRETQYF. CDR3 sequence (DNA): TGTGCCAGCACCCCGACAGGGCGGGAGACCCAGTACTTC.

The chain carries TRBV5-1 and TRBJ1-4; the D gene is possibly TRBD1 (5 bases). CDR1 is SGHRS, CDR2 YFSETQ, per germline. Trimming took 1 base from V and 5 from J, leaving 12 bases between them. The CDR3 length is 15 residues. DNA for the CDR3: TGCGCCAGCAGCTTGTCAGGGAAGGGGAATGAAAAACTGTTTTTT. As protein: CASSLSGKGNEKLFF.

The rearrangement joins TRBV15 to TRBJ1-5; D may be TRBD1 (6 bases). Germline CDR1 reads LNHNV; CDR2 reads YYDKDF (reference sequence). Trimming removed 0 bases at V and 5 bases at J, with 11 bases between. The CDR3 is made up of 15 amino acids. CDR3 coding DNA: TGTGCCACCAGCAGAGATGGGGCAGGGGATCAGCCCCAGCATTTT. It encodes CATSRDGAGDQPQHF.

The chain is built from TRBV4-1 and TRBJ2-3; 11 bases agree with TRBD2. Trimming cost V 1 base and J 5 bases; bases outside gene matches: 5. In germline, CDR1 is MGHRA, CDR2 YSYEKL. CDR3 size: 16 residues. The CDR3 sequence is CASSQAASGGLDTQYF. The DNA of the CDR3 is TGCGCCAGCAGCCAAGCGGCTAGCGGGGGGCTAGATACGCAGTATTTT.

The J gene is TRBJ2-3, the V gene TRBV30, with TRBD1 matching 10 bases. The V gene end was trimmed by 5 bases and the J gene end by 4 bases; junction bases not matched to a gene: 6. CDR1 is GTSNPN and CDR2 is SVGIG in the germline V gene (reference sequence). This CDR3 has 14 residues. The CDR3 reads CAWDPTGGPDTQYF. The DNA for the CDR3 is TGTGCCTGGGACCCGACAGGGGGCCCAGATACGCAGTATTTT.

The CDR3, as DNA: TGCGCCAGCAGGACTAGCGGGAGGGGGGGCGGAGGGAAGCAGTTCTTC. It translates to CASRTSGRGGGGKQFF. The chain has TRBV10-2 and TRBJ2-1; 14 bases line up with TRBD2. V gave up 6 bases and J gave up 11 bases; unmatched junction bases: 12. The CDR3 totals 16 residues. CDR1 and CDR2 (germline): WSHSY, SAAADI.

This clone showed up just a few times. Other DNA sequences within the sample encode an identical CDR3. J is TRBJ1-5 and V is TRBV18; 7 positions match TRBD1. The J segment lost 2 bases and the V segment lost 3 bases, leaving 1 base of the junction unmatched. The length of the CDR3 is 14 residues. Germline CDR1 and CDR2: KGHSH and LQKENI. The CDR3: CASSPQGGNQPQHF. CDR3 DNA: TGTGCCAGCTCACCGCAGGGGGGCAATCAGCCCCAGCATTTT. The full variable domain, completed using reference TRBV18 and TRBJ1-5, is NAGVMQNPRHLVRRRGQEARLRCSPMKGHSHVYWYRQLPEEGLKFMVYLQKENIIDESGMPKERFSAEFPKEGPSILRIQQVVRGDSAAYFCASSPQGGNQPQHFGDGTRLSIL.

V and J are TRBV14 and TRBJ2-1, with D possibly matching TRBD1 (5 bases). Per germline, CDR1 SGHDN and CDR2 FVKESK. The ends were cut back, 3 bases at V and 5 bases at J, with 8 bases in the middle. CDR3 size: 13 residues. The CDR3 reads CASSQTVNNEQFF. CDR3 DNA: TGTGCCAGCAGCCAGACAGTTAACAATGAGCAGTTCTTC.